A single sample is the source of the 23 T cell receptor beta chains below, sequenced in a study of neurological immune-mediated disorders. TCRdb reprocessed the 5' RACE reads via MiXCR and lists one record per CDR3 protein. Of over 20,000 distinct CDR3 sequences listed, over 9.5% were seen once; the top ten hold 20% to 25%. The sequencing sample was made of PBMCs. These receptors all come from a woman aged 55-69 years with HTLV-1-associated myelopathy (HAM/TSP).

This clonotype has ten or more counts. The CDR3 DNA follows: TGTGCCAGTAGTATAAGGGACCGCGGCGATACGCAGTATTTT. This gives the protein CASSIRDRGDTQYF. The chain is built from TRBV19 and TRBJ2-3; the D gene could be TRBD1 or TRBD2 (5 bases each). Germline V gene data show CDR1 as LNHDA and CDR2 as SQIVND (reference sequence). The CDR3 contains 14 residues. Between the trimmed V and J ends, which lost 2 bases and 6 bases, there was a span of 12 bases.

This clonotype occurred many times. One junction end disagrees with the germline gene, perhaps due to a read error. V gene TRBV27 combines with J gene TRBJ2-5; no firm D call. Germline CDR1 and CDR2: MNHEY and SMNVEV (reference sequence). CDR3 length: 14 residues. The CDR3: CASSLFASQGTQYF. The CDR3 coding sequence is TGTGCCAGCAGTTTATTTGCCAGTCAAGGGACCCAGTACTTC.

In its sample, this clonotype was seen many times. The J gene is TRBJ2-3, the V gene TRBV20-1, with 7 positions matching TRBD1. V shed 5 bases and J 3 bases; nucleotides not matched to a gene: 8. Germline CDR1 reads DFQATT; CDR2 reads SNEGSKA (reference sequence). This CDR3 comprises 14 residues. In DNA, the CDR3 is TGCAGTGCTCCCCGACAGGGAACGACAGATACGCAGTATTTT. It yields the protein CSAPRQGTTDTQYF.

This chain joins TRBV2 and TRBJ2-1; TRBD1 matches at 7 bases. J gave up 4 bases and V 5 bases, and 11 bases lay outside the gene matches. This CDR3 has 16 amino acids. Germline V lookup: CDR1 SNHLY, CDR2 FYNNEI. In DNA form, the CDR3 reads TGTGCCAGCAGTCCCAGGACAGGTTCTACTTACAATGAGCAGTTCTTC. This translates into CASSPRTGSTYNEQFF.

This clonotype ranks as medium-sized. In DNA form, the CDR3 reads TGCGCCAGCAGCCCCGACAGGGGCATCTCCTACGAGCAGTACTTC. This translates into CASSPDRGISYEQYF. The chain has TRBV5-1 and TRBJ2-7; 8 bases are a match to TRBD1. V lost 4 bases and J lost 0; bases outside the gene matches: 6. In germline, CDR1 is SGHRS, CDR2 YFSETQ. This CDR3 comprises 15 residues.

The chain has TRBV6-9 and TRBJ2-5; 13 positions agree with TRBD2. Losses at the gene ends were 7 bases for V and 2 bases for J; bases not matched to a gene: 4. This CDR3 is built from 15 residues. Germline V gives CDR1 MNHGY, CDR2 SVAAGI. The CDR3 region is CASKTSGGFQETQYF. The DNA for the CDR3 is TGTGCCAGCAAGACTAGCGGGGGGTTTCAAGAGACCCAGTACTTC.

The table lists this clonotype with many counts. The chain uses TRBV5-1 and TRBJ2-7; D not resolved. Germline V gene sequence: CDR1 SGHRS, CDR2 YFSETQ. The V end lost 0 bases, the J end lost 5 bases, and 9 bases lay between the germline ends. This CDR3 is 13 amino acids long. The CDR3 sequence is CASSLGAVDEQYF. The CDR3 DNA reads TGCGCCAGCAGCTTGGGTGCGGTCGACGAGCAGTACTTC.

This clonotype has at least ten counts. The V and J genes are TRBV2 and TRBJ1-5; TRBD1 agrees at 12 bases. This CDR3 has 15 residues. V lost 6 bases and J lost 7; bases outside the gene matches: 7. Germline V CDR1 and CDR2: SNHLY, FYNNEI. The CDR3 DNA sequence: TGTGCCAGCAGGTTGGGACAGGGGGCAGGACAGCCCCAGCATTTT. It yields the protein CASRLGQGAGQPQHF.

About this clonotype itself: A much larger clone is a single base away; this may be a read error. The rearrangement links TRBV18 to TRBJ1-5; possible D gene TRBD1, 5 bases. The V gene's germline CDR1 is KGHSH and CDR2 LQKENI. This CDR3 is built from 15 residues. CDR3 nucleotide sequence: TGTGCCGGCTCATTAGGGGCGGGGCGAAATCAGCCCCAGCATTTT. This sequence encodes CAGSLGAGRNQPQHF.

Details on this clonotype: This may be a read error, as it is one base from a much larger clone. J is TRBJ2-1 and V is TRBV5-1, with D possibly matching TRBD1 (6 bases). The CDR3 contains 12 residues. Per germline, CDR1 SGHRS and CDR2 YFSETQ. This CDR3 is CASSIDRSEHFF. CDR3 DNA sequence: TGCGCCAGCAGCATCGACAGGTCTGAGCATTTCTTC.

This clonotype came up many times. The chain's CDR3 is CASSTGYEQYF. For the CDR3, the DNA is TGTGCCAGCAGTACTGGATACGAGCAGTACTTC. The genes are TRBV2 and TRBJ2-7; D not resolved. The length of the CDR3 is 11 residues. From germline, CDR1 is SNHLY and CDR2 FYNNEI. The V gene lost 5 bases and the J gene lost 4 bases, with 6 bases spanning the gap. Based on the CDR3 plus reference TRBV2 and TRBJ2-7, the full variable domain is EPEVTQTPSHQVTQMGQEVILRCVPISNHLYFYWYRQILGQKVEFLVSFYNNEISEKSEIFDDQFSVERPDGSNFTLKIRSTKLEDSAMYFCASSTGYEQYFGPGTRLTVT.

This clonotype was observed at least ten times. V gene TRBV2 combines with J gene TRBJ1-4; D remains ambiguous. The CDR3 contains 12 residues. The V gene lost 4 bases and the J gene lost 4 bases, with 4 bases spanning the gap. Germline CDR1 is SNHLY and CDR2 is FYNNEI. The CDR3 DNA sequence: TGTGCCAGCAGTGGGGATAATGAAAAACTGTTTTTT. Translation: CASSGDNEKLFF.

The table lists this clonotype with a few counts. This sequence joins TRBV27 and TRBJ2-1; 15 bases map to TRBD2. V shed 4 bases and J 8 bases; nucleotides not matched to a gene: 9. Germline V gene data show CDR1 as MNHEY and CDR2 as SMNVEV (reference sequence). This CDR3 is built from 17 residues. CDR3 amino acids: CASSYIRTSGGAYEQFF. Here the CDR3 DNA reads TGTGCCAGCAGTTACATCCGGACTAGCGGGGGGGCCTATGAGCAGTTCTTC.

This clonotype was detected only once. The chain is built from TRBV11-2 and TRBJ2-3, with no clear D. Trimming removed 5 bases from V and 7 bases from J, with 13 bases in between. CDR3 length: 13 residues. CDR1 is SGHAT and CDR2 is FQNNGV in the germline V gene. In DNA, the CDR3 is TGTGCCAGCAGCCCAGAAGGGCTGAATACGCAGTATTTT. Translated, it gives CASSPEGLNTQYF.

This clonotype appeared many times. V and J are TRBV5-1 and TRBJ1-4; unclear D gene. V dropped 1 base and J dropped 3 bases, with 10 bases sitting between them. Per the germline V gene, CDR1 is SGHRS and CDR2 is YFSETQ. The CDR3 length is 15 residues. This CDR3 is CASSLRWQANEKLFF. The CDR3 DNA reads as TGCGCCAGCAGCTTGAGATGGCAGGCTAATGAAAAACTGTTTTTT.

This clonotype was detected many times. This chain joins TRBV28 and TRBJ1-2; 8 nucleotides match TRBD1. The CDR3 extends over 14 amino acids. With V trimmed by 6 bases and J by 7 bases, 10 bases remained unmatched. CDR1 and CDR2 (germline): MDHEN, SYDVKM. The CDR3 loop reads CASRFPGTGSGYTF. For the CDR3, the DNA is TGTGCCAGCAGATTCCCCGGGACAGGTTCTGGCTACACCTTC.

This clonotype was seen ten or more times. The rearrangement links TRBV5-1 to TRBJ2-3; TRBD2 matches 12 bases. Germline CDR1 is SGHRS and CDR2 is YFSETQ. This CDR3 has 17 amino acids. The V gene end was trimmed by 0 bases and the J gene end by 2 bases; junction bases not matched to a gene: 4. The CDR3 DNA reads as TGCGCCAGCAGCTTGGGGCTAGCGGGGGGGCCCACAGATACGCAGTATTTT. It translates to CASSLGLAGGPTDTQYF.

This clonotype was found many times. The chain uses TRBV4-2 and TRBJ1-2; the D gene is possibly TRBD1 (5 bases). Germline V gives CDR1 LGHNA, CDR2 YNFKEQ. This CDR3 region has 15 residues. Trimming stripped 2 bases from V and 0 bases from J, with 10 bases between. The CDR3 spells CASSQRGIPNYGYTF. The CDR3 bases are TGTGCCAGCAGCCAACGGGGCATTCCTAACTATGGCTACACCTTC.

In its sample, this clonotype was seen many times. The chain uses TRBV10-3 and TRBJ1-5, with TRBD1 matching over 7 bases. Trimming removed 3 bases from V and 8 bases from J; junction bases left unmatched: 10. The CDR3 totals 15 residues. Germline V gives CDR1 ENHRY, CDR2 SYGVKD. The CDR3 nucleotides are TGTGCCATCAGTGAATCTAACCCAGGGGGTGAGCCCCAGCATTTT. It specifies CAISESNPGGEPQHF.

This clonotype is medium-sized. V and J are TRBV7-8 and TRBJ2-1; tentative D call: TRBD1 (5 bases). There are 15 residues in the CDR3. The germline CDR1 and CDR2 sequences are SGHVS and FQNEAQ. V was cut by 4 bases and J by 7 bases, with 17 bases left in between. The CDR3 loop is CASSSGFGAGNEQFF. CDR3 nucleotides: TGTGCCAGCAGCTCCGGTTTTGGGGCTGGTAATGAGCAGTTCTTC.

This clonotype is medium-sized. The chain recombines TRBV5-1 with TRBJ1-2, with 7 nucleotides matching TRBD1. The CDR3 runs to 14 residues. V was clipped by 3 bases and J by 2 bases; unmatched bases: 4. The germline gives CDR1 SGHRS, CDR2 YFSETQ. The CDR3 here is CASSSGGQNYGYTF. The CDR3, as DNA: TGCGCCAGCAGCTCAGGGGGACAGAACTATGGCTACACCTTC.

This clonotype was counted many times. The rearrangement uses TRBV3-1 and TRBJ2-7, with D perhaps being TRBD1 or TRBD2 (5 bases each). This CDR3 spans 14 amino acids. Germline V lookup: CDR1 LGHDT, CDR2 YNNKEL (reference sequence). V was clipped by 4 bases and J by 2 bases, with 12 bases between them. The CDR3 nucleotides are TGTGCCAGCAGCCCCGGGCTGGGGGCCTACGAGCAGTACTTC. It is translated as CASSPGLGAYEQYF.

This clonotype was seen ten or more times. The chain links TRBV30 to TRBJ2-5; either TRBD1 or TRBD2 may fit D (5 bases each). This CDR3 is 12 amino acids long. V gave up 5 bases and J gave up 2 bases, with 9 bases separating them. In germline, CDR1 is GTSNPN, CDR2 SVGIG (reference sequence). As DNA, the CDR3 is TGTGCCTGGGGGACGAAGCAAGAGACCCAGTACTTC. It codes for CAWGTKQETQYF.